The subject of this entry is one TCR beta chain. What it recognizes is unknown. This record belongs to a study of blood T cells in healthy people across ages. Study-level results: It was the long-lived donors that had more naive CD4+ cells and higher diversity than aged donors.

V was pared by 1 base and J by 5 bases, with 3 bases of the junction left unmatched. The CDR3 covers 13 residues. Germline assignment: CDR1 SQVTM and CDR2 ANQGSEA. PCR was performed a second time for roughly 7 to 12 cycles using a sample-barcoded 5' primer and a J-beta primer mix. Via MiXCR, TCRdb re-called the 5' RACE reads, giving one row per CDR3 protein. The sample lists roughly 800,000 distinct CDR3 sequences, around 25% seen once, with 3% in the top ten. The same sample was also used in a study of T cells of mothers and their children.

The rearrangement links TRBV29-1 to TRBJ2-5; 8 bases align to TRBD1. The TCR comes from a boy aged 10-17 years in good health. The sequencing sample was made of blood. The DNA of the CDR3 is TGCAGCGTTGAAGGCAGGGGGCAGGAGACCCAGTACTTC. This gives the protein CSVEGRGQETQYF.